The 17 T cell receptor beta chains presented below share a single source sample, sequenced in a study of Tregs in tolerant kidney transplant recipients. Method: immunoSEQ multiplex PCR; TCRdb's copy keeps in-frame clones and lacks some. The sample holds some 88,000 clones, around 90% seen once. Sequencing input: CD8+ T cells from blood. Source of these receptors: a human donor in good health.

This clone was recorded only once. The CDR3 nucleotides read TGCAGCGTTGAGCTAGCGGAAATCTACAATGAGCAGTTCTTC. Protein product: CSVELAEIYNEQFF. This chain connects TRBV29-1 to TRBJ2-1; 7 positions match TRBD2. The ends lost 3 bases at V and 3 bases at J; junction bases unmatched: 5. This CDR3 spans 14 amino acids. Per the germline V gene, CDR1 is SQVTM and CDR2 is ANQGSEA.

The chain uses TRBV9 and TRBJ2-1; 14 bases line up with TRBD2. The CDR3 has 18 residues. Germline V gene sequence: CDR1 SGDLS, CDR2 YYNGEE. Trimming took 3 bases from V and 3 from J; bases not matched to a gene: 8. The chain's CDR3 is CASSDGTSGGLFYNEQFF. CDR3 bases: TGTGCCAGCAGCGACGGGACTAGCGGGGGCCTCTTCTACAATGAGCAGTTCTTC.

The chain carries TRBV9 and TRBJ2-3, with 9 nucleotides matching TRBD1. Germline CDR1 and CDR2: SGDLS and YYNGEE. The CDR3 loop spans 17 amino acids. J was trimmed by 6 bases and V by 4 bases; bases with no gene match: 15. The CDR3 sequence: CASSRTLDRGFADTQYF. CDR3 bases: TGTGCCAGCAGCCGCACCCTGGACAGGGGATTCGCTGATACGCAGTATTTT.

The rearrangement links TRBV15 to TRBJ2-7; TRBD1 aligns across 8 bases. This CDR3 spans 14 amino acids. Trimming at V came to 0 bases and at J to 6 bases, leaving 4 bases not matched to a gene. Germline V gives CDR1 LNHNV, CDR2 YYDKDF (reference sequence). CDR3 DNA: TGTGCCACCAGCAGAGATCAGGGGGCTATCGAGCAGTACTTC. Amino acids: CATSRDQGAIEQYF.

The J gene is TRBJ2-7, the V gene TRBV5-6; the D gene could be TRBD1 or TRBD2 (5 bases each). V lost 4 bases to trimming and J lost 4 bases, with 18 bases between them. The CDR3 has 15 residues. Germline CDR1 reads SGHDT; CDR2 reads YYEEEE. CDR3 loop: CASSPGWGSQYEQYF. CDR3 nucleotide sequence: TGTGCCAGCAGCCCAGGGTGGGGGTCTCAGTACGAGCAGTACTTC.

This clone was seen a handful of times. This chain uses TRBV6-5 with TRBJ2-2, with TRBD1 matching 10 bases. The CDR3 is 15 residues long. CDR1 is MNHEY, CDR2 SVGAGI, per germline. The V and J ends lost 6 bases and 6 bases, in that order; junction bases with no gene match: 7. The CDR3 DNA reads as TGTGCCAGCAGACCCGGGACAGGGGAGGCCGGGGAGCTGTTTTTT. Its protein product is CASRPGTGEAGELFF.

J is TRBJ2-6 and V is TRBV4-1; weak D call: TRBD1 (6 bases). The V and J ends lost 3 bases and 2 bases respectively, with 14 bases between them. The germline V gene has CDR1 MGHRA and CDR2 YSYEKL. The CDR3 has 17 amino acids. The chain's CDR3 is CASSHNRGGAGANVLTF. The CDR3 DNA sequence: TGCGCCAGCAGCCATAACCGAGGGGGAGCTGGGGCCAACGTCCTGACTTTC.

The chain carries TRBV5-6 and TRBJ2-3; D perhaps matches TRBD1 (5 bases). The CDR3 has 13 amino acids. The V end lost 5 bases, the J end lost 5 bases, and 12 bases lay between the germline ends. Germline loops: CDR1 SGHDT, CDR2 YYEEEE. The CDR3 loop is CASRWTRVDTQYF. In DNA form, the CDR3 reads TGTGCCAGCAGGTGGACACGTGTAGATACGCAGTATTTT.

This rearrangement joins TRBV7-9 to TRBJ2-3; a weak D match, TRBD1 (6 bases). Germline-derived CDR1 and CDR2 are SEHNR and FQNEAQ (reference sequence). CDR3 length: 12 amino acids. Between the trimmed V and J ends, which lost 7 bases and 4 bases, there was a span of 9 bases. CDR3 DNA: TGTGCCAGCACCCCAGGGGCAGATACGCAGTATTTT. Translating gives CASTPGADTQYF.

CDR3 sequence: CASSPSWTSRYEQFF. CDR3 DNA: TGTGCCAGCAGCCCCTCTTGGACTTCGCGCTATGAGCAGTTCTTC. The chain combines TRBV7-9 with TRBJ2-1; D possibly corresponds to TRBD2 (5 bases). This CDR3 comprises 15 residues. V dropped 5 bases and J dropped 8 bases, with 19 bases sitting between them. Germline V gives CDR1 SEHNR, CDR2 FQNEAQ (reference sequence).

The chain employs TRBV7-8 and TRBJ2-5; D may be TRBD1 (5 bases). The CDR3 loop spans 18 amino acids. V was pared by 1 base and J by 3 bases, with 21 bases between. Germline V gene lookup returns CDR1 SGHVS and CDR2 FQNEAQ. The CDR3 loop reads CASSLVFITASREETQYF. As DNA, the CDR3 is TGTGCCAGCAGCTTAGTCTTTATAACGGCGTCCAGGGAAGAGACCCAGTACTTC.

The rearrangement joins TRBV9 to TRBJ1-1, with D perhaps matching TRBD1 (5 bases). The V and J ends lost 2 bases and 0 bases respectively, with 8 bases between them. This CDR3 is 14 amino acids long. CDR1 SGDLS and CDR2 YYNGEE come from the germline V gene. CDR3 sequence: CASSVEGLNTEAFF. CDR3 DNA: TGTGCCAGCAGCGTCGAGGGGCTGAACACTGAAGCTTTCTTT.

V usage is TRBV6-1 and J usage is TRBJ1-2; D uncertain. The CDR3 loop spans 16 amino acids. Germline assignment: CDR1 MNHNS and CDR2 SASEGT. Trimming took off 2 bases at V and 4 bases at J, with 17 bases between the two ends. CDR3 sequence (DNA): TGTGCCAGCAGTGAAAGGGCATCCTACGCGGGCTATGGCTACACCTTC. Translating it yields CASSERASYAGYGYTF.

The rearrangement uses TRBV5-8 and TRBJ1-4; possibly TRBD1 for D (6 bases). CDR1 and CDR2 from the germline V gene are SGHTS and YDEGEE. This CDR3 is 16 amino acids long. The V and J ends lost 3 bases and 3 bases respectively, with 15 bases between them. The CDR3 nucleotides read TGTGCCAGCAGCTCCGGACCAGGGGATGCTAATGAAAAACTGTTTTTT. This encodes CASSSGPGDANEKLFF.

The chain links TRBV7-8 to TRBJ2-1; 10 nucleotides match TRBD2. CDR1 and CDR2 from the germline V gene are SGHVS and FQNEAQ. V trimming: 5 bases; J trimming: 0 bases; junction bases outside the gene matches: 4. The CDR3 extends over 16 amino acids. CDR3 region: CASSLLAGDSYNEQFF. In nucleotides, the CDR3 is TGTGCCAGCAGCCTCCTAGCGGGGGACTCCTACAATGAGCAGTTCTTC. Looking up the rest from reference TRBV7-8 and TRBJ2-1 gives the full variable domain: GAGVSQSPRYKVAKRGQDVALRCDPISGHVSLFWYQQALGQGPEFLTYFQNEAQLDKSGLPSDRFFAERPEGSVSTLKIQRTQQEDSAVYLCASSLLAGDSYNEQFFGPGTRLTVL.

V gene TRBV7-8 combines with J gene TRBJ1-4; 9 nucleotides match TRBD1. The V gene end was trimmed by 4 bases and the J gene end by 6 bases; junction bases not matched to a gene: 18. The V gene's germline CDR1 is SGHVS and CDR2 FQNEAQ. The CDR3 loop spans 19 amino acids. The CDR3 reads CASSYMVTGGFGGDEKLFF. The DNA for the CDR3 is TGTGCCAGCAGCTATATGGTGACAGGGGGGTTCGGAGGGGATGAAAAACTGTTTTTT. Supplemented by reference TRBV7-8 and TRBJ1-4, the full variable domain reads GAGVSQSPRYKVAKRGQDVALRCDPISGHVSLFWYQQALGQGPEFLTYFQNEAQLDKSGLPSDRFFAERPEGSVSTLKIQRTQQEDSAVYLCASSYMVTGGFGGDEKLFFGSGTQLSVL.

The chain combines TRBV4-1 with TRBJ2-7; TRBD2 agrees at 10 bases. V was pared by 5 bases and J by 0 bases, with 4 bases of the junction left unmatched. The CDR3 extends over 15 amino acids. Germline CDR1 and CDR2: MGHRA and YSYEKL. The CDR3 is CASSAGLADSYEQYF. CDR3 DNA sequence: TGCGCCAGCAGCGCTGGACTAGCGGACTCCTACGAGCAGTACTTC.